Here is one T cell receptor beta chain with its context. The antigen remains undetermined. This CDR3 has 13 amino acids. V was cut by 7 bases and J by 6 bases, with 12 bases left in between. This sample was taken from a study of T cells in Graves' hyperthyroidism and ophthalmopathy. Broader study findings: Researchers found most expanded thyroid clonotypes above 0.001 in blood as well.

RNA transcripts yielded amplified TCR beta CDR3 regions. Primed by the HTBI set, a first-round RT-PCR was run on the TCR CDR3. TCRdb recomputed calls from the multiplex PCR reads with MiXCR, one row per CDR3 protein. There are about 380,000 distinct CDR3 sequences in the sample; less than 20% occur only once, and 40% lies in the top ten. Researchers barred patients who had uncontrolled infection, other autoimmune disease, pregnancy or lactation. The sample consisted of blood. This chain uses TRBV12-3 or TRBV12-4 with TRBJ2-2; the D is unclear. This TCR was recovered from a man younger than 35 with Graves' ophthalmopathy. CDR3 nucleotide sequence: TGTGCCAGCAACCCGGGTTCGGCCGGGGAGCTGTTTTTT. This encodes CASNPGSAGELFF.